Each of the 4 T cell receptor beta chains below was sequenced from the same sample in a study of T cells in Graves' hyperthyroidism and ophthalmopathy. Using RNA transcripts as the source, TCR beta CDR3 regions were amplified. RT-PCR in the first round (using the HTBI primer set) targeted the TCR CDR3. TCRdb fed the multiplex PCR reads into MiXCR, producing one record per CDR3 protein. The table has roughly 420,000 distinct CDR3 sequences, roughly an eighth seen once; the top ten hold 5% to 6%. Sequenced sample: blood. These receptors were obtained from a woman aged 18-29 years with Graves' hyperthyroidism.

This rearrangement joins TRBV2 to TRBJ2-2; 8 bases fit TRBD2. The CDR3 is 20 amino acids. With 5 bases clipped from V and 3 bases from J, the junction kept 20 bases outside the gene matches. Germline V gene sequence: CDR1 SNHLY, CDR2 FYNNEI. In DNA form, the CDR3 reads TGTGCCAGCAGTTCCTACCCCGGAGCGGGAGAGGGGGTGGACACCGGGGAGCTGTTTTTT. Its translation is CASSSYPGAGEGVDTGELFF.

V is TRBV27 and J is TRBJ1-6; D call uncertain. CDR1 is MNHEY, CDR2 SMNVEV, per germline (reference sequence). Trimming pared 5 bases from V and 7 bases from J, leaving 9 bases between. This CDR3 region has 13 residues. In nucleotides, the CDR3 is TGTGCCAGCAGTGCCGGATGGAATTCACCCCTCCACTTT. This sequence encodes CASSAGWNSPLHF.

The table lists this clonotype with many counts. This chain uses TRBV2 with TRBJ2-1; tentatively, D is TRBD1 or TRBD2 (5 bases each). This CDR3 is 14 amino acids long. The germline V and J ends were trimmed by 6 bases and 7 bases, with 16 bases remaining between them. The germline V gene encodes CDR1 SNHLY and CDR2 FYNNEI. CDR3 sequence (DNA): TGTGCCAGCAGCGCTTGGGGGATTGGGAATGAGCAGTTCTTC. This gives the protein CASSAWGIGNEQFF.

This clonotype was seen ten or more times. The chain employs TRBV11-2 and TRBJ2-5, with D possibly being TRBD1 (6 bases). This CDR3 contains 12 residues. Trimming removed 7 bases at V and 4 bases at J, with 10 bases between. The V gene's germline CDR1 is SGHAT and CDR2 FQNNGV. Here the CDR3 DNA reads TGTGCCAGCACCCGAGGGGGAGAGACCCAGTACTTC. Translated: CASTRGGETQYF.